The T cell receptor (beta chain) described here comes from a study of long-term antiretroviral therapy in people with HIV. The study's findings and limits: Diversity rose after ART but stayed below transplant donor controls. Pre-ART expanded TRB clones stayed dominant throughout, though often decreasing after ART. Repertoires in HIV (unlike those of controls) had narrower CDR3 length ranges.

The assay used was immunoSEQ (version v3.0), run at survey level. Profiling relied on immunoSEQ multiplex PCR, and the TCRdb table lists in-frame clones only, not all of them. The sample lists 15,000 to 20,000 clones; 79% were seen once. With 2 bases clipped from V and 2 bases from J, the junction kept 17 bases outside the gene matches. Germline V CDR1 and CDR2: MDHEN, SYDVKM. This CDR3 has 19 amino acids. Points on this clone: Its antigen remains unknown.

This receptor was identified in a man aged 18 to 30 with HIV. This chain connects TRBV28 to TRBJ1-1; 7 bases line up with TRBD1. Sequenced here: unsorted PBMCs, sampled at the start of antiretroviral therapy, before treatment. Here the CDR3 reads CASSLILGAGGGRNTEAFF. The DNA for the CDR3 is TGTGCCAGCAGTTTAATTCTCGGGGCAGGGGGAGGGAGAAACACTGAAGCTTTCTTT.